This T cell receptor beta chain was sequenced during a study of TIL therapy for anti-PD-1-resistant metastatic lung cancer. Study details: Most patients had lung adenocarcinoma; several tumors were EGFR-mutant, two ALK-rearranged; half smoked currently or formerly. Tumors carried a median about 1.6 non-synonymous mutations per megabase.

Germline-derived CDR1 and CDR2 are SGDLS and YYNGEE. The CDR3 has 15 amino acids. V was trimmed by 3 bases and J by 0 bases, leaving 11 bases between them. The time point is: pre-treatment sample, taken before nivolumab and TIL therapy. Tumor tissue came from excised metastases, mostly pleural nodules or supraclavicular lymph nodes. This was the immunoSEQ v3 assay. Using immunoSEQ multiplex PCR, the repertoire was profiled, and TCRdb retains in-frame clones only, with some absent. The sample has about 9,400 clones, more than 70% seen once. The sequencing here drew on tumor tissue, taken at baseline. The chain employs TRBV9 and TRBJ2-3; TRBD1 or TRBD2 may be the D gene (5 bases each). The source of this sequence is a person aged 30 to 80 with non-small cell lung cancer. CDR3 sequence reads: CASSARDPSTDTQYF. The DNA for the CDR3 is TGTGCCAGCAGCGCACGGGACCCTAGCACAGATACGCAGTATTTT.